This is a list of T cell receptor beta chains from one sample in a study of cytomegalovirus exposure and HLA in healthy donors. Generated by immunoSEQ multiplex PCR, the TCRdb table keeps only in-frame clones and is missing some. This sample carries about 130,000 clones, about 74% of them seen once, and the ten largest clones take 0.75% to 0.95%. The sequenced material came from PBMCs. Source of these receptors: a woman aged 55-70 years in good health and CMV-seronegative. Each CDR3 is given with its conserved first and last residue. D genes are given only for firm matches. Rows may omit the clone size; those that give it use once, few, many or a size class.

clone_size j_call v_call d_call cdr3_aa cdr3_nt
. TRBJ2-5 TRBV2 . CASSDNRGWETQYF TGTGCCAGCAGTGACAATAGGGGGTGGGAGACCCAGTACTTC
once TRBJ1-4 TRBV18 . CASSPRPGTNEKLFF TGTGCCAGCTCACCACGGCCGGGGACTAATGAAAAACTGTTTTTT
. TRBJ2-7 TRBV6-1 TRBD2 CASSDGGHGGAANEQYF TGTGCCAGCAGTGATGGCGGCCACGGGGGGGCGGCCAACGAGCAGTACTTC
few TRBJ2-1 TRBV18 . CASSPRQTPGQFF TGTGCCAGCTCACCCAGACAGACTCCAGGGCAGTTCTTC
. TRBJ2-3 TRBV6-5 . CASSYPTSRTDTQYF TGTGCCAGCAGTTACCCGACTAGTCGCACAGATACGCAGTATTTT
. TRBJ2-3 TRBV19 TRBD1 CASRETGSTDTQYF TGTGCCAGCCGAGAGACAGGGAGCACAGATACGCAGTATTTT
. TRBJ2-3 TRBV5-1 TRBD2 CASSLDRGGADTQYF TGCGCCAGCAGCTTGGACCGGGGGGGCGCAGATACGCAGTATTTT
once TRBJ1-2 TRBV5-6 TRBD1 CASSLGRGRGGYTF TGTGCCAGCAGTCTTGGAAGGGGGCGGGGTGGCTACACCTTC
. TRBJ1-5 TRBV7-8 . CASSPLDNSNQPQHF TGTGCCAGCAGCCCCTTGGACAATAGCAATCAGCCCCAGCATTTT
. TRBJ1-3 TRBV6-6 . CASSPTESGNTIYF TGTGCCAGCAGTCCGACAGAATCTGGAAACACCATATATTTT
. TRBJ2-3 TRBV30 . CAWRRKGSTDTQYF TGTGCCTGGAGACGGAAGGGGAGCACAGATACGCAGTATTTT
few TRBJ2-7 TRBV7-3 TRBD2 CASSIRTSVDEQYF TGTGCCAGCAGCATAAGGACTAGCGTGGACGAGCAGTACTTC
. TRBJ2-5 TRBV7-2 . CASSYTVGTRGQYF TGTGCCAGCAGCTACACAGTGGGGACCAGGGGCCAGTACTTC
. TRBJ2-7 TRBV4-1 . CASSREYTGHAYEQYF TGCGCCAGCAGCCGAGAATATACGGGACACGCCTACGAGCAGTACTTC
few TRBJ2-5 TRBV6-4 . CASSVGGQETQYF TGTGCCAGCAGTGTAGGAGGCCAAGAGACCCAGTACTTC
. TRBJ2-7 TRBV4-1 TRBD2 CASSRTIAGGPYEQYF TGCGCCAGCAGCCGAACAATAGCGGGAGGCCCCTACGAGCAGTACTTC
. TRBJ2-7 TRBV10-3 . CAISERSYEQYF TGTGCCATCAGTGAGCGGTCTTACGAGCAGTACTTC
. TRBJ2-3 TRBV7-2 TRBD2 CASSLRGDTDTQYF TGTGCCAGCAGCTTACGGGGGGATACAGATACGCAGTATTTT
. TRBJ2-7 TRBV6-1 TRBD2 CASTPGSGRHTVYF TGTGCCAGCACCCCGGGTAGCGGGAGACACACAGTCTACTTC
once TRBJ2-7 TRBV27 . CASSLRGGYEQYF TGTGCCAGCAGTTTGAGAGGGGGCTACGAGCAGTACTTC
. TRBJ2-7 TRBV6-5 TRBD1 CASSLLGQAYEQYF TGTGCCAGCAGTCTCCTTGGACAGGCCTACGAGCAGTACTTC
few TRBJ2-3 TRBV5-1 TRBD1 CASSFRDRGTDTQYF TGCGCCAGCAGCTTCCGGGACAGGGGCACAGATACGCAGTATTTT
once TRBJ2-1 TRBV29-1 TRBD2 CSVTPRAARKAGGRHNEQFF TGCAGCGTTACACCACGTGCGGCGCGGAAGGCGGGAGGCCGCCACAATGAGCAGTTCTTC
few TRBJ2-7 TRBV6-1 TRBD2 CASSMGGPGSYEQYF TGTGCCAGCAGTATGGGAGGGCCAGGCTCCTACGAGCAGTACTTC
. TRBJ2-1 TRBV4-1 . CASSQVGEASEQFF TGCGCCAGCAGCCAAGTTGGAGAGGCCAGTGAGCAGTTCTTC
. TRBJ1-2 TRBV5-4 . CASSLGGLVNYGYTF TGTGCCAGCAGCTTGGGAGGGCTAGTTAACTATGGCTACACCTTC
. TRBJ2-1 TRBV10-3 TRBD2 CAISGLAGGGNEQFF TGTGCCATCAGTGGTCTAGCGGGAGGCGGGAATGAGCAGTTCTTC
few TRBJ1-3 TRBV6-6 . CASSKTETNIGNTIYF TGTGCCAGCAGTAAGACAGAAACTAACATTGGAAACACCATATATTTT
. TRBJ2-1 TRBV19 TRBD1 CATTWTGGDLYEQFF TGTGCCACAACCTGGACAGGGGGCGATTTGTATGAGCAGTTCTTC
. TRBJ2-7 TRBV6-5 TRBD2 CASSGLAGSSYEQYF TGTGCCAGCAGTGGACTAGCGGGGTCGTCCTACGAGCAGTACTTC
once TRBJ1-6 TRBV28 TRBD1 CASSLWDRDAYNSPLHF TGTGCCAGCAGTTTGTGGGACAGAGATGCTTATAATTCACCCCTCCACTTT
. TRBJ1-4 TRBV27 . CASRVPQGMANEKLFF TGTGCCAGCAGAGTTCCACAGGGTATGGCTAATGAAAAACTGTTTTTT
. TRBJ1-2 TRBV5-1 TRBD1 CASSLETIQGSGYGYTF TGCGCCAGCAGCTTGGAGACCATACAGGGGTCTGGCTATGGCTACACCTTC
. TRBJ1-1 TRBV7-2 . CASSNRVLAEAFF TGTGCCAGCAGCAACAGGGTTCTCGCTGAAGCTTTCTTT
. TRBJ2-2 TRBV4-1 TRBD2 CASSPSHLDGTSGRRTGELFF TGCGCCAGCAGCCCTAGCCACCTAGACGGGACTAGCGGGAGGAGGACCGGGGAGCTGTTTTTT
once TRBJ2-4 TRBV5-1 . CASSLLPRQGQNIQYF TGCGCCAGCAGCTTACTTCCCAGGCAGGGTCAAAACATTCAGTACTTC
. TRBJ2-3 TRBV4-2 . CASSEGRGAGLDTQYF TGTGCCAGCAGCGAAGGTCGGGGGGCCGGGCTAGATACGCAGTATTTT
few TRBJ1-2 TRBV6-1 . CASSGQTNYGYTF TGTGCCAGCAGTGGACAGACTAACTATGGCTACACCTTC
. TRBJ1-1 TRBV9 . CASSVAGQSNTEAFF TGTGCCAGCAGCGTAGCAGGGCAGTCGAACACTGAAGCTTTCTTT
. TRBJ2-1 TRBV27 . CASSLTRNNEQFF TGTGCCAGCAGTCTGACTCGGAACAATGAGCAGTTCTTC
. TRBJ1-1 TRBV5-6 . CASSLGGGTEAFF TGTGCCAGCAGCTTGGGTGGCGGCACTGAAGCTTTCTTT
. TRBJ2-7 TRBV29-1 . CSVGRQLAYEQYF TGCAGCGTTGGGCGGCAGCTAGCCTACGAGCAGTACTTC
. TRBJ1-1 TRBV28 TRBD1 CASSSAPTGRTEAFF TGTGCCAGCAGTTCCGCCCCGACAGGGCGCACTGAAGCTTTCTTT
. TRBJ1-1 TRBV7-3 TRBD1 CASSLSTGRRSEAFF TGTGCCAGCAGCTTATCGACAGGGAGAAGGAGTGAAGCTTTCTTT
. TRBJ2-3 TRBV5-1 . CASSFGTDTQYF TGCGCCAGCAGCTTCGGCACAGATACGCAGTATTTT
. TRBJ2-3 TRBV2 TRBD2 CASRGLLAGGFGTDTQYF TGTGCCAGCAGGGGGCTGTTAGCGGGAGGTTTTGGCACAGATACGCAGTATTTT
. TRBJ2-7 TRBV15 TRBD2 CATSRAQSGGVYEQYF TGTGCCACCAGCAGAGCCCAATCTGGGGGGGTTTACGAGCAGTACTTC
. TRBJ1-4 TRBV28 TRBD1 CASTSLTGGPNEKLFF TGTGCCAGCACCTCCCTTACAGGGGGCCCTAATGAAAAACTGTTTTTT
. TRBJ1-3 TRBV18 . CASSPSGRGSGNTIYF TGTGCCAGCTCACCGTCGGGAAGAGGCTCTGGAAACACCATATATTTT
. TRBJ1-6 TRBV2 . CASSRGGQPQRIYLHF TGTGCCAGCAGTCGAGGCGGACAGCCCCAGCGGATTTACCTCCACTTT
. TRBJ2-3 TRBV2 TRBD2 CASSFSGSTDTQYF TGTGCCAGCAGTTTTAGCGGGAGTACAGATACGCAGTATTTT
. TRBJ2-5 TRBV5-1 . CASHPGGTGETQYF TGCGCCAGCCATCCGGGGGGCACCGGGGAGACCCAGTACTTC